A selection of T cell receptor beta chains follows, all from one sample in a study of blood T cells in healthy people across ages. TCRdb redid the calling of the 5' RACE reads with MiXCR, one entry per CDR3 protein. Here the sample spans around 1,500,000 distinct CDR3 sequences, approximately 42% being singletons. Material for sequencing was blood. The receptors here all came from a woman under 30 in good health. CDR3s include the opening cysteine and the closing phenylalanine or tryptophan. Fields, in order: J gene, clone size, D gene, V gene, CDR3 protein, CDR3 DNA. A D gene is named only where the DNA matches it firmly. The size entry is marked missing in some rows and otherwise reads once, few, many or a size class.

>TRBJ1-2|NA|NA|TRBV2
CASSGPTEGYGYTF
TGTGCCAGCAGTGGACCTACTGAGGGCTATGGCTACACCTTC
>TRBJ2-5|NA|TRBD2|TRBV20-1
CSAPLAGVYNEQYF
TGCAGTGCTCCTTTAGCGGGGGTCTACAATGAGCAGTACTTC
>TRBJ2-5|NA|TRBD2|TRBV10-3
CAISGLAGGLDEQYF
TGTGCCATCAGTGGACTAGCGGGGGGACTTGATGAGCAGTACTTC
>TRBJ1-1|NA|NA|TRBV12-3/TRBV12-4
CASSSTPTLNTEAFF
TGTGCCAGCAGTTCCACTCCAACCTTGAACACTGAAGCTTTCTTT
>TRBJ2-7|few|TRBD2|TRBV20-1
CSALPGGGSYEQYF
TGCAGTGCTCTCCCGGGGGGTGGCTCCTACGAGCAGTACTTC
>TRBJ2-1|NA|TRBD2|TRBV3-1
CASSQMVSGGARNEQFF
TGTGCCAGCAGCCAAATGGTTAGCGGGGGGGCCCGCAATGAGCAGTTCTTC
>TRBJ2-1|many|TRBD2|TRBV18
CASSPGLAGDNEQFF
TGTGCCAGCAGTCCGGGACTAGCGGGAGACAATGAGCAGTTCTTC
>TRBJ1-2|NA|TRBD1|TRBV20-1
CSARDSQGAIAYTF
TGCAGTGCTAGAGATAGTCAGGGGGCGATAGCCTACACCTTC
>TRBJ2-7|NA|TRBD1|TRBV14
CASSQGQGARNEQYF
TGTGCCAGCAGCCAAGGGCAGGGGGCGAGAAATGAGCAGTACTTC
>TRBJ2-1|few|TRBD2|TRBV6-5
CASRPPGTSGFNEQFF
TGTGCCAGCAGGCCTCCGGGAACTAGCGGGTTCAATGAGCAGTTCTTC
>TRBJ1-6|NA|NA|TRBV20-1
CSAISGPNSPLHF
TGCAGTGCTATTTCGGGGCCTAATTCACCCCTCCACTTT
>TRBJ2-6|NA|TRBD1|TRBV12-3/TRBV12-4
CASSQRQGSGANVLTF
TGTGCCAGCAGTCAAAGACAGGGCTCTGGGGCCAACGTCCTGACTTTC
>TRBJ2-3|NA|TRBD2|TRBV5-5
CASSDHRLADTQYF
TGTGCCAGCAGCGACCACAGACTAGCGGATACGCAGTATTTT
>TRBJ1-1|few|NA|TRBV3-1
CASSQQGTGNTEAFF
TGTGCCAGCAGCCAACAGGGGACCGGGAACACTGAAGCTTTCTTT
>TRBJ2-7|NA|TRBD1|TRBV28
CASSLPGQGRLLEAYEQYF
TGTGCCAGCAGCCTTCCGGGACAGGGACGACTTTTGGAAGCCTACGAGCAGTACTTC
>TRBJ1-1|NA|NA|TRBV7-9
CASSFPRAGDTEAFF
TGTGCCAGCAGCTTCCCCCGTGCAGGGGACACTGAAGCTTTCTTT
>TRBJ2-5|few|TRBD2|TRBV7-9
CASSVGGKAGEEETQYF
TGTGCCAGCAGCGTCGGGGGAAAAGCGGGAGAGGAAGAGACCCAGTACTTC
>TRBJ1-1|NA|TRBD1|TRBV2
CASSASGQKTFF
TGTGCCAGCAGTGCTTCGGGACAGAAGACTTTCTTT
>TRBJ1-6|NA|NA|TRBV11-2
CASRGTVGSPLHF
TGTGCCAGCAGGGGAACAGTTGGGTCACCCCTCCACTTT
>TRBJ2-7|NA|NA|TRBV13
CASNRRQEAVYEQYF
TGTGCCAGCAACCGGAGACAGGAGGCGGTTTACGAGCAGTACTTC
>TRBJ2-1|few|NA|TRBV29-1
CSVGMDNEQFF
TGCAGCGTTGGTATGGACAATGAGCAGTTCTTC
>TRBJ2-5|NA|NA|TRBV6-1
CATARLPRETQYF
TGTGCCACAGCACGACTTCCCAGGGAGACCCAGTACTTC
>TRBJ2-7|NA|NA|TRBV25-1
CASSLERRSYEQYF
TGTGCCAGCAGCCTCGAGCGCCGCTCCTACGAGCAGTACTTC
>TRBJ2-3|few|NA|TRBV20-1
CSATPGRSTDTQYF
TGCAGCGCTACCCCCGGCAGGAGCACAGATACGCAGTATTTT
>TRBJ2-1|many|NA|TRBV20-1
CSVGDRPYNEQFF
TGCAGTGTAGGGGACCGCCCCTACAATGAGCAGTTCTTC
>TRBJ2-7|few|TRBD2|TRBV7-7
CASSLDGLDSYEQYF
TGTGCTAGCAGCTTAGATGGACTAGATTCCTACGAGCAGTACTTC
>TRBJ2-1|NA|NA|TRBV20-1
CSARGYDEQFF
TGCAGTGCAAGGGGCTACGATGAGCAGTTCTTC
>TRBJ1-1|NA|NA|TRBV20-1
CSARDFGFTEAFF
TGCAGTGCTAGAGACTTCGGGTTCACTGAAGCTTTCTTT
>TRBJ2-1|NA|TRBD1|TRBV2
CASRPGTGGLNEQFF
TGTGCCAGCAGGCCCGGGACAGGGGGCTTAAATGAGCAGTTCTTC
>TRBJ2-1|NA|NA|TRBV2
CASSNMAGRGEQFF
TGTGCCAGTTCCAACATGGCAGGCAGAGGTGAGCAGTTCTTC
>TRBJ2-3|few|TRBD2|TRBV28
CAIEGTSGGAPSTDTQYF
TGTGCCATAGAGGGGACTAGCGGGGGGGCCCCTAGCACAGATACGCAGTATTTT
>TRBJ2-1|NA|TRBD1|TRBV19
CATRGQGAKNEQFF
TGTGCCACCAGGGGACAGGGGGCGAAGAATGAGCAGTTCTTC
>TRBJ2-1|few|NA|TRBV9
CASSVGRIPYNEQFF
TGTGCCAGCAGCGTCGGGCGGATCCCCTACAATGAGCAGTTCTTC
>TRBJ2-4|NA|TRBD1|TRBV12-3/TRBV12-4
CASNAGAQGAIQYF
TGTGCCAGCAACGCCGGGGCTCAGGGGGCAATTCAGTACTTC
>TRBJ2-1|few|TRBD2|TRBV9
CASSPRLAGTEYNEQFF
TGTGCCAGCAGCCCGCGACTAGCGGGAACTGAATACAATGAGCAGTTCTTC
>TRBJ2-3|few|TRBD1|TRBV12-3/TRBV12-4
CASSPGTGNPLTDTQYF
TGTGCCAGCAGTCCCGGGACAGGGAACCCCTTAACAGATACGCAGTATTTT
>TRBJ2-6|NA|TRBD2|TRBV20-1
CSAPVGGSGANVLTF
TGCAGTGCCCCCGTGGGGGGGTCTGGGGCCAACGTCCTGACTTTC
>TRBJ1-1|NA|NA|TRBV29-1
CSAGTVNTEAFF
TGCAGCGCTGGTACAGTGAACACTGAAGCTTTCTTT
>TRBJ2-3|NA|NA|TRBV21-1
CASSKALWASGGSDTQYF
TGTGCCAGCAGCAAAGCGCTTTGGGCTAGCGGGGGTTCAGATACGCAGTATTTT
>TRBJ2-3|NA|TRBD2|TRBV7-9
CASSSPGGGDTQYF
TGTGCCAGCAGCTCACCGGGAGGTGGAGATACGCAGTATTTT
>TRBJ2-7|NA|NA|TRBV24-1
CATSDTRYNEQYF
TGTGCCACCAGTGACACCCGGTACAATGAGCAGTACTTC
>TRBJ2-1|few|NA|TRBV7-2
CASSPVGLNEQFF
TGTGCCAGCAGCCCCGTGGGGCTCAATGAGCAGTTCTTC
>TRBJ2-5|NA|NA|TRBV30
CAWSVVDRETQYF
TGTGCCTGGAGTGTAGTCGACCGAGAGACCCAGTACTTC
>TRBJ1-2|NA|NA|TRBV9
CASSSSGWRGYTF
TGTGCCAGCAGCTCCTCCGGCTGGAGGGGCTACACCTTC
>TRBJ2-5|NA|NA|TRBV7-8
CASSQGLNSYNEQYF
TGTGCCAGCAGCCAGGGACTGAACTCCTACAATGAGCAGTACTTC
>TRBJ1-3|NA|NA|TRBV7-2
CASSLESSGGNTIYF
TGTGCCAGCAGCTTAGAGTCGTCTGGCGGCAACACCATATATTTT
>TRBJ2-1|few|NA|TRBV13
CASSLELVSYNEQFF
TGTGCCAGCAGCTTAGAACTAGTATCCTACAATGAGCAGTTCTTC
>TRBJ2-1|NA|TRBD2|TRBV13
CASSSSGLAGGPRAEQFF
TGTGCCAGCAGCTCCTCCGGACTAGCGGGAGGGCCACGAGCGGAGCAGTTCTTC
>TRBJ2-7|NA|NA|TRBV12-3/TRBV12-4
CASSPDRGQDEQYF
TGTGCCAGCAGTCCTGACAGAGGGCAAGACGAGCAGTACTTC
>TRBJ1-1|NA|TRBD1|TRBV25-1
CASGGQGNTEAFF
TGTGCCAGCGGGGGACAGGGGAACACTGAAGCTTTCTTT
>TRBJ2-1|NA|NA|TRBV7-2
CASFVAGGDEQFF
TGTGCCAGCTTCGTGGCGGGTGGGGATGAGCAGTTCTTC
>TRBJ2-3|NA|NA|TRBV20-1
CSGAGQSTQYF
TGCAGTGGGGCCGGACAGAGTACGCAGTATTTT
>TRBJ2-7|NA|TRBD1|TRBV4-2
CASSQAGTGKHEQYF
TGTGCCAGCAGCCAAGCTGGGACAGGGAAGCACGAGCAGTACTTC
>TRBJ2-5|many|TRBD2|TRBV3-1
CASSQGRDYETQYF
TGTGCCAGCAGCCAAGGAAGGGACTACGAGACCCAGTACTTC
>TRBJ2-3|NA|TRBD2|TRBV20-1
CSTSGTRSDTQYF
TGCAGTACTAGCGGGACTAGAAGTGATACGCAGTATTTT